The rows below give T cell receptor beta chains drawn from one sample of a study of CD8 T cells in Susac syndrome. Each CDR3 protein gets one entry after TCRdb re-called the immunoSEQ multiplex PCR reads with MiXCR. The sample holds approximately 25,000 distinct CDR3 sequences; 85% to 95% are singletons and the top ten take around 0.62%. The sequenced sample consisted of CD8+ T cells from PBMCs. Every receptor here comes from a human donor with Susac syndrome. Each CDR3 is given with its conserved first and last residue. Each record gives: clone size, D gene, V gene, J gene, CDR3 DNA, CDR3 protein. The D gene is left open where the match is weak. Only some rows state a clone size, as once, few, many or a class for expanded clones.

size: NA
D: TRBD2
V: TRBV6-2/TRBV6-3
J: TRBJ2-7
DNA: TGTGCCAGCAGTTACTCCCTAGCGGGGGGCTACGAGCAGTACTTC
CDR3: CASSYSLAGGYEQYF

size: NA
D: TRBD2
V: TRBV12-5
J: TRBJ2-5
DNA: TGTGCTAGTGGGGCCGGGACTAGCGATGAGACCCAGTACTTC
CDR3: CASGAGTSDETQYF

size: NA
D: NA
V: TRBV5-4
J: TRBJ1-2
DNA: TGTGCCAGCACCCCTCGAGGGCCAAGGGGCCCGAGAGGCTACACCTTC
CDR3: CASTPRGPRGPRGYTF

size: NA
D: NA
V: TRBV7-2
J: TRBJ2-5
DNA: TGTGCCAGCAGCCAAGGCATGGGACGTCGAAAAGAGACCCAGTACTTC
CDR3: CASSQGMGRRKETQYF

size: NA
D: NA
V: TRBV15
J: TRBJ1-1
DNA: TGTGCCACCTTCGACGGAGGCACTGAAGCTTTCTTT
CDR3: CATFDGGTEAFF

size: NA
D: TRBD1
V: TRBV19
J: TRBJ1-1
DNA: TGTGCCAGCCTGACAGGGGGCACTGAAGCTTTCTTT
CDR3: CASLTGGTEAFF

size: few
D: TRBD1
V: TRBV6-2/TRBV6-3
J: TRBJ2-5
DNA: TGTGCCAGCAGTTTGGGTCACAGGGGTGAGACCCAGTACTTC
CDR3: CASSLGHRGETQYF

size: once
D: NA
V: TRBV5-4
J: TRBJ2-2
DNA: TGTGCCAGCAGCTTGGTGGGGCAGAACACCGGGGAGCTGTTTTTT
CDR3: CASSLVGQNTGELFF

size: NA
D: NA
V: TRBV27
J: TRBJ2-6
DNA: TGTGCCAGCAGTTTAGTTGGGGCCAACGTCCTGACTTTC
CDR3: CASSLVGANVLTF

size: NA
D: NA
V: TRBV7-9
J: TRBJ1-4
DNA: TGTGCCAGCAGGGACCGTTCAACTAATGAAAAACTGTTTTTT
CDR3: CASRDRSTNEKLFF

size: NA
D: NA
V: TRBV5-6
J: TRBJ2-2
DNA: TGTGCCAGCAGCCAGAACACCGGGGAGCTGTTTTTT
CDR3: CASSQNTGELFF

size: NA
D: TRBD2
V: TRBV9
J: TRBJ2-1
DNA: TGTGCCAGCAGCGCTAGCGGGGTTTCCTACAATGAGCAGTTCTTC
CDR3: CASSASGVSYNEQFF

size: NA
D: TRBD1
V: TRBV4-3
J: TRBJ2-7
DNA: TGCGCCAGCAGCCAAGATCAGGGGACAGGCTCCTACGAGCAGTACTTC
CDR3: CASSQDQGTGSYEQYF

size: once
D: NA
V: TRBV13
J: TRBJ2-7
DNA: TGTGCCAGCAGTTTATCGGGCAGCTCCTACGAGCAGTACTTC
CDR3: CASSLSGSSYEQYF

size: NA
D: TRBD2
V: TRBV7-7
J: TRBJ2-1
DNA: TGTGCTAGCAGCTTTGCGGGGGGCAATGAGCAGTTCTTC
CDR3: CASSFAGGNEQFF

size: NA
D: NA
V: TRBV3-1
J: TRBJ2-7
DNA: TGTGCCAGCGACCCTTACAGGATATACGAGCAGTACTTC
CDR3: CASDPYRIYEQYF

size: few
D: NA
V: TRBV6-2/TRBV6-3
J: TRBJ2-7
DNA: TGTGCCAGCAGTTACGGGTGGACCTACGAGCAGTACTTC
CDR3: CASSYGWTYEQYF

size: NA
D: NA
V: TRBV5-1
J: TRBJ2-4
DNA: TGCGCCAGCAGCTCGGGGCAGGGCCCCGACATTCAGTACTTC
CDR3: CASSSGQGPDIQYF

size: NA
D: TRBD2
V: TRBV7-9
J: TRBJ2-1
DNA: TGTGCCAGCAGCTTAATCTCGGGAGGGGATGAGCAGTTCTTC
CDR3: CASSLISGGDEQFF

size: NA
D: NA
V: TRBV5-1
J: TRBJ2-1
DNA: TGCGCCAGCAGCTTGGCTAGGGGCGATGAGCAGTTCTTC
CDR3: CASSLARGDEQFF

size: NA
D: NA
V: TRBV19
J: TRBJ2-4
DNA: TGTGCCAGTAGTATACGGGACCCCAAAAACATTCAGTACTTC
CDR3: CASSIRDPKNIQYF

size: NA
D: TRBD1
V: TRBV27
J: TRBJ2-7
DNA: TGTGCCAGCAGTTTGGGGTGGGGGGGGACAGGGCACGAGCAGTACTTC
CDR3: CASSLGWGGTGHEQYF

size: NA
D: NA
V: TRBV27
J: TRBJ2-2
DNA: TGTGCCAGCAGTTTTTCCTCGGGCGGGGAGCTGTTTTTT
CDR3: CASSFSSGGELFF

size: NA
D: NA
V: TRBV23-1
J: TRBJ1-5
DNA: TGCGCCAGCAGTACTTGGGGAGATAGCAATCAGCCCCAGCATTTT
CDR3: CASSTWGDSNQPQHF

size: NA
D: TRBD1
V: TRBV30
J: TRBJ1-1
DNA: TGTGCCTGGAGTTTCGGGACAGGGGTTGAAGCTTTCTTT
CDR3: CAWSFGTGVEAFF

size: NA
D: TRBD1
V: TRBV28
J: TRBJ2-3
DNA: TGTGCCAGCAGCACCGGCACAGGGGTCACAGATACGCAGTATTTT
CDR3: CASSTGTGVTDTQYF

size: NA
D: NA
V: TRBV4-3
J: TRBJ2-1
DNA: TGCGCCAGCAGCCAACAAGAGGGCGGTGGGGGCCTATACAATGAGCAGTTCTTC
CDR3: CASSQQEGGGGLYNEQFF

size: NA
D: NA
V: TRBV2
J: TRBJ2-7
DNA: TGTGCCAGCAGTGAAGTTGGAGATGACTACGAGCAGTACTTC
CDR3: CASSEVGDDYEQYF